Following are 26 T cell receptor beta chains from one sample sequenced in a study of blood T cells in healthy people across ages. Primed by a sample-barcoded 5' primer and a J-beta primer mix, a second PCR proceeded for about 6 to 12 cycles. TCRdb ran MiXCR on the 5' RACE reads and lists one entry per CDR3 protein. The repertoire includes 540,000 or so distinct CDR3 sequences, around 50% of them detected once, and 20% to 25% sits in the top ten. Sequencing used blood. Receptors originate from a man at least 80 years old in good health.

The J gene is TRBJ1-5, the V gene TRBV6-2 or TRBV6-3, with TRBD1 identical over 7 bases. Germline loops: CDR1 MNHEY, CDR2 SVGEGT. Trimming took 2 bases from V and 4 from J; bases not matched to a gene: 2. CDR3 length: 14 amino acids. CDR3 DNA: TGTGCCAGCAGTTACACAGGGGTAAATCAGCCCCAGCATTTT. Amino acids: CASSYTGVNQPQHF.

CDR3 coding DNA: TGTGCCAGCAGTTTCGGTCAAGCGGGAGGAGGTGAAGAGACCCAGTACTTC. This codes for CASSFGQAGGGEETQYF. The chain has TRBV12-3 or TRBV12-4 and TRBJ2-5; TRBD2 matches 9 bases. J gave up 3 bases and V 3 bases, and 11 bases lay outside the gene matches. CDR3 length: 17 amino acids.

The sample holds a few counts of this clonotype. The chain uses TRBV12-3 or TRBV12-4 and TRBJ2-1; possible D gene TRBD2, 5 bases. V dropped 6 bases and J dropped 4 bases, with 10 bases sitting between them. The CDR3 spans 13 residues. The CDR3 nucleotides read TGTGCCAGCAGGCGAGGGTGGTACAATGAGCAGTTCTTC. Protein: CASRRGWYNEQFF.

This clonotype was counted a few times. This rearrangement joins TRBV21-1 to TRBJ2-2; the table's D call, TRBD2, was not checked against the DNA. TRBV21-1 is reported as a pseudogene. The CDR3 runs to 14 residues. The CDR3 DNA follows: TGTGCCAGCAGCAAATGGAGGGGAACCGGGGAGCTGTTTTTT. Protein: CASSKWRGTGELFF.

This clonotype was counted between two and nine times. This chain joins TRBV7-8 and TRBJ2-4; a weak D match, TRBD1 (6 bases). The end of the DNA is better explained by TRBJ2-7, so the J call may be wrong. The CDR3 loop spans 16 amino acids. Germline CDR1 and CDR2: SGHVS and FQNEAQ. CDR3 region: CASRRGGVRPAYEQYF. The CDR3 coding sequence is TGTGCCAGCCGGCGAGGGGGAGTTAGGCCGGCTTACGAGCAGTACTTC.

The CDR3 region has the DNA TGCAGTGCAAGGGACAGCGCCCTAGCTAACTATGGCTACACCTTC. Protein: CSARDSALANYGYTF. J is TRBJ1-2 and V is TRBV20-1; 7 nucleotides line up with TRBD1. This CDR3 is built from 15 residues. Germline V gene data show CDR1 as DFQATT and CDR2 as SNEGSKA (reference sequence). J lost 0 bases, V lost 6 bases, and 10 bases had no gene match.

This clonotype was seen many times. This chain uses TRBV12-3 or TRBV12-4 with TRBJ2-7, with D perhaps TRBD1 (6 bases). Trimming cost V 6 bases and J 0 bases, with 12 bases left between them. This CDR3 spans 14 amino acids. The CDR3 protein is CASRGHVSSYEQYF. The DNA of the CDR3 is TGTGCCAGCAGGGGACACGTGAGCTCCTACGAGCAGTACTTC.

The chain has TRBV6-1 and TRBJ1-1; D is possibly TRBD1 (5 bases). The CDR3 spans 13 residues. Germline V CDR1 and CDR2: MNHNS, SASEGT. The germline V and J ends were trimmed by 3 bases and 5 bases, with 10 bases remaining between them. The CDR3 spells CASSDRVRTEAFF. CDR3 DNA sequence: TGTGCCAGCAGTGACAGGGTGAGGACTGAAGCTTTCTTT.

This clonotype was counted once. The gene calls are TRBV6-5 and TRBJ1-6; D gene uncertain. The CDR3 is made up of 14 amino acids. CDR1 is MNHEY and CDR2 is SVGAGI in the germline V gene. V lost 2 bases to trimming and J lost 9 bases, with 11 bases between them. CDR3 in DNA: TGTGCCAGCAGTTACGGGGATCGGACTTCACCCCTCCACTTT. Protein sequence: CASSYGDRTSPLHF.

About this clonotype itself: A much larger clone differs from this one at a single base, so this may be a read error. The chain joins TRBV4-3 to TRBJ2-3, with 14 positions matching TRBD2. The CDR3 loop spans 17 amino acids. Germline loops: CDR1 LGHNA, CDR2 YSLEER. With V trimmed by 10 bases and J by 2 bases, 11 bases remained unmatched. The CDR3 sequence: CANRPGLAGAFTDTQYF. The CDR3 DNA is TGCGCCAACAGGCCGGGACTAGCGGGGGCCTTCACAGATACGCAGTATTTT.

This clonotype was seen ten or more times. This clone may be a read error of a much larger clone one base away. CDR3 loop: CASNMTSQFRDEQYF. CDR3 in DNA: TGTGCCAGCAATATGACGTCCCAATTTAGGGATGAGCAGTACTTC. The V call is TRBV6-5, the J call TRBJ2-7; D gene uncertain. The CDR3 sequence is 15 residues long. CDR1 and CDR2 from the germline V gene are MNHEY and SVGAGI. Between the trimmed V and J ends, which lost 7 bases and 7 bases, there was a span of 23 bases.

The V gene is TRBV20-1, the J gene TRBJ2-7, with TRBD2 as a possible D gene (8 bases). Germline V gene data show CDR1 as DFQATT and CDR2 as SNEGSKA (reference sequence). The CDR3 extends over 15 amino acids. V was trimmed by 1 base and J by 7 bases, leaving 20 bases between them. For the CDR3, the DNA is TGCAGTGCTAGAGGACAGGGACGATCGGGGGGGGAGCAGTACTTC. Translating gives CSARGQGRSGGEQYF.

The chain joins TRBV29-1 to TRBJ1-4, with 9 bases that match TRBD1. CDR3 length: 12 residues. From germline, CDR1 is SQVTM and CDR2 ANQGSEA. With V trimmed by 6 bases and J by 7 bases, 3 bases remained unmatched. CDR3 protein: CSVGQGSEKLFF. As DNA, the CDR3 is TGCAGCGTAGGACAGGGGTCTGAAAAACTGTTTTTT. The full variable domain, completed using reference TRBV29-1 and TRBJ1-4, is SAVISQKPSRDICQRGTSLTIQCQVDSQVTMMFWYRQQPGQSLTLIATANQGSEATYESGFVIDKFPISRPNLTFSTLTVSNMSPEDSSIYLCSVGQGSEKLFFGSGTQLSVL.

DNA for the CDR3: TGTGCCAGCAGTCCAAGACTAGCGGGGACGACTTACAATGAGCAGTTCTTC. As protein: CASSPRLAGTTYNEQFF. The chain carries TRBV6-2 or TRBV6-3 and TRBJ2-1; 11 nucleotides align to TRBD2. Per the germline V gene, CDR1 is MNHEY and CDR2 is SVGEGT. The CDR3 spans 17 residues. V was pared by 5 bases and J by 4 bases, with 10 bases of the junction left unmatched.

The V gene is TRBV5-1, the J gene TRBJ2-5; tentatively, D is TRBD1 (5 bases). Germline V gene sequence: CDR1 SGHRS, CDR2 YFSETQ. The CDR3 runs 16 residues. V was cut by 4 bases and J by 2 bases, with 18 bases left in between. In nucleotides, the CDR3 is TGCGCCAGCAGCGGCCGTTTAGGGGCGTCGCAAGAGACCCAGTACTTC. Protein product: CASSGRLGASQETQYF.

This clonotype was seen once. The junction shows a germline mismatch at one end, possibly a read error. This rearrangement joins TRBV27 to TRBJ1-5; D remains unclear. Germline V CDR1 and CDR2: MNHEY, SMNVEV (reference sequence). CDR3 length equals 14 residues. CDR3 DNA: TGTGCCAACAGTCCCGGACGGGGCAATCAGCCCCAGCATTTT. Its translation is CANSPGRGNQPQHF.

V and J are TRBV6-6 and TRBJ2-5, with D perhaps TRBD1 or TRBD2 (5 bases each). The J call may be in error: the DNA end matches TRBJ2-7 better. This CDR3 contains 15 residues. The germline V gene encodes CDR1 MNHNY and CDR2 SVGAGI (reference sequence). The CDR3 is CASISSRDRPYEQYF. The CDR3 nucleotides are TGTGCCAGCATCTCTTCAAGGGACCGGCCCTACGAGCAGTACTTC.

CDR3 in amino acids: CSAISQRPSYNEQFF. The CDR3 DNA is TGCAGTGCCATCTCGCAGAGGCCATCCTACAATGAGCAGTTCTTC. The chain employs TRBV20-1 and TRBJ2-1; no reliable D call. The CDR3 length is 15 residues. The germline CDR1 and CDR2 sequences are DFQATT and SNEGSKA (reference sequence). Deletions cut 6 bases from V and 1 base from J, with 16 bases between.

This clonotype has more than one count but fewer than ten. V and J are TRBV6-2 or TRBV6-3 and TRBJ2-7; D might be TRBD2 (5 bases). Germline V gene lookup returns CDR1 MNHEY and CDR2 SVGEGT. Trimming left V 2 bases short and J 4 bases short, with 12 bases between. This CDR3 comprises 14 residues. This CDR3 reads CASSYVGLAYEQYF. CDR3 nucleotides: TGTGCCAGCAGTTACGTCGGGCTAGCTTACGAGCAGTACTTC.

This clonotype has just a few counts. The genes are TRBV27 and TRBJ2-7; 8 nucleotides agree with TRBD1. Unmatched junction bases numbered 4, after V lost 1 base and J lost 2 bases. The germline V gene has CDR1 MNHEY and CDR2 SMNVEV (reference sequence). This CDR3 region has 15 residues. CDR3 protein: CASSLLGTGPYEQYF. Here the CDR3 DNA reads TGTGCCAGCAGTTTATTGGGGACAGGACCCTACGAGCAGTACTTC.

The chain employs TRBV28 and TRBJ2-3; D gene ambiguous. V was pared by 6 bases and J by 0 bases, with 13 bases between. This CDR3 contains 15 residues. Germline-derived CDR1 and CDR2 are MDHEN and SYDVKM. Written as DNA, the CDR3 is TGTGCCAGCAGCCCTATAGTTATTAGCACAGATACGCAGTATTTT. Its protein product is CASSPIVISTDTQYF.

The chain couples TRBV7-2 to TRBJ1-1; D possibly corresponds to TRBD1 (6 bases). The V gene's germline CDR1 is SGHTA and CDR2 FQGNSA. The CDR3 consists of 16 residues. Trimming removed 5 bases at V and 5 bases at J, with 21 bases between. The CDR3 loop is CASSKGYGTLGTEAFF. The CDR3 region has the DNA TGTGCCAGCAGCAAAGGATACGGGACACTGGGGACTGAAGCTTTCTTT.

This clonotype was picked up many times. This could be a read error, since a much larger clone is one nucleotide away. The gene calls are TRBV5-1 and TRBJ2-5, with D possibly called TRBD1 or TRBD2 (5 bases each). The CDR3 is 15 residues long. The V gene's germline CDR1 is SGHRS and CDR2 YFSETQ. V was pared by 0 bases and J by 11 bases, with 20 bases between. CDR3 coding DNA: TGCGCCAGCAGCTTGGTCGGGGACCAACTCAATGAGCAGTACTTC. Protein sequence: CASSLVGDQLNEQYF.

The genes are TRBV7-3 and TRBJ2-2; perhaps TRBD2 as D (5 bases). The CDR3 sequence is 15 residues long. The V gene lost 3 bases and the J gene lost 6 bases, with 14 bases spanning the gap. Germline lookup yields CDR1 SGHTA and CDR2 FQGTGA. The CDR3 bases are TGTGCCAGCAGCTTTTTAGCCGGAGGTTCCGGGGAGCTGTTTTTT. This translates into CASSFLAGGSGELFF.

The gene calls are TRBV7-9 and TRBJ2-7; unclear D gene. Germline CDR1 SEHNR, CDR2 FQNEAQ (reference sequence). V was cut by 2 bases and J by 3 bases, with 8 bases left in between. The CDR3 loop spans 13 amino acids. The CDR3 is CASSLRSDYEQYF. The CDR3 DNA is TGTGCCAGCAGCTTACGGTCCGACTACGAGCAGTACTTC.

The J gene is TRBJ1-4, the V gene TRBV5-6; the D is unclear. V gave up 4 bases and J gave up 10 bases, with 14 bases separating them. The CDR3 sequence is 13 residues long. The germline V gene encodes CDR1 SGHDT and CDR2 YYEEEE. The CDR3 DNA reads TGTGCCAGCAGCGCCATGGGGAACCCAAAACTGTTTTTT. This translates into CASSAMGNPKLFF.